A selection of T cell receptor beta chains follows, all from one sample in a study of cytomegalovirus exposure and HLA in healthy donors. Libraries were prepared by immunoSEQ multiplex PCR; TCRdb keeps only in-frame clonotypes and omits some of them. This sample has 150,000 to 200,000 clones, with 85% to 90% found just once. Sequencing used PBMCs. The receptor source for this set is a woman aged 25-40 years in good health and CMV-seronegative. Each CDR3 is given with its conserved first and last residue. The order of the fields is V gene, J gene, D gene, clone size, CDR3 DNA, CDR3 protein. D genes are given only for firm matches. Where a row states a size, it is once, few, many or the class of an expanded clone; other rows omit it.

TRBV4-1	TRBJ2-7	NA	once	TGCGCCAGCATCGATATTTCCTACGAGCAGTACTTC	CASIDISYEQYF
TRBV28	TRBJ2-3	NA	NA	TGTGCCAGCAGTTTTGGACGAAACACAGATACGCAGTATTTT	CASSFGRNTDTQYF
TRBV7-9	TRBJ1-1	TRBD1	NA	TGTGCCAGCAGCCCAAATTTGCAGGGGGGTAAAACTTTCTTT	CASSPNLQGGKTFF
TRBV27	TRBJ2-7	TRBD1	NA	TGTGCCAGCAGTAAGTTGCGGGACAGGGGAGGCGAGCAGTACTTC	CASSKLRDRGGEQYF
TRBV7-9	TRBJ2-4	NA	once	TGTGCCAGCAGTCCCCTACACCTAGCCAAAAACATTCAGTACTTC	CASSPLHLAKNIQYF
TRBV7-9	TRBJ2-7	NA	NA	TGTGCCAGCAGCCCAGCACGTTCTGCAGGGGCCTACGAGCAGTACTTC	CASSPARSAGAYEQYF
TRBV7-2	TRBJ1-1	NA	NA	TGTGCCAGCAGCCCAGGGACGACAGGTACTGAAGCTTTCTTT	CASSPGTTGTEAFF
TRBV27	TRBJ1-1	NA	NA	TGTGCCAGCAGTTTAACGCCTAATGGGAACACTGAAGCTTTCTTT	CASSLTPNGNTEAFF
TRBV27	TRBJ1-2	NA	NA	TGTGCCAGCAGTTCGGGGGGGAGCTATGGCTACACCTTC	CASSSGGSYGYTF
TRBV5-4	TRBJ1-2	NA	NA	TGTGCCAGCAGGTTGGGGGGGAACTATGGCTACACCTTC	CASRLGGNYGYTF
TRBV27	TRBJ2-7	NA	NA	TGTGCCATCGGAAATCTTTGGGACGAGCAGTACTTC	CAIGNLWDEQYF
TRBV6-1	TRBJ1-1	NA	NA	TGTGCCAGCAGCCCCACTTTAGGGAACACTGAAGCTTTCTTT	CASSPTLGNTEAFF
TRBV19	TRBJ2-1	TRBD2	NA	TGTGCCAGTAGTATCTCCGGCGGGAGGGTCTGGAATGAGCAGTTCTTC	CASSISGGRVWNEQFF
TRBV5-4	TRBJ2-2	NA	NA	TGTGCCAGCAGCCCTATCACAGCGAACACCGGGGAGCTGTTTTTT	CASSPITANTGELFF
TRBV29-1	TRBJ2-2	TRBD2	NA	TGCAGCGTCGCCGGGACTAGCGAAAGGAGGTCCACCGGGGAGCTGTTTTTT	CSVAGTSERRSTGELFF
TRBV19	TRBJ1-2	NA	NA	TGTGCCAGTAATCGAGACTCGAACTATGGCTACACCTTC	CASNRDSNYGYTF
TRBV5-1	TRBJ1-5	TRBD1	NA	TGCGCCAGCAGCTTGACGGGACAGGCCGGTGGTCAGCCCCAGCATTTT	CASSLTGQAGGQPQHF
TRBV5-5	TRBJ2-7	NA	once	TGTGCCAGCAGCTTGTGGGGCTGGGGTACAGGTGACGAGCAGTACTTC	CASSLWGWGTGDEQYF
TRBV9	TRBJ2-2	TRBD2	NA	TGTGCCAGCAGTGAAGCTAGCGGAATCACCGGGGAGCTGTTTTTT	CASSEASGITGELFF
TRBV27	TRBJ2-7	NA	NA	TGTGCCAGCAGTTTAAGTCCTGATTACGAGCAGTACTTC	CASSLSPDYEQYF
TRBV14	TRBJ2-5	NA	NA	TGTGCCAGCAGCCAAGAGGTCGGTCGTTATTACTTC	CASSQEVGRYYF
TRBV5-1	TRBJ1-2	TRBD1	NA	TGCGCCAGCAGCTTCGGGACAGCCGTCTATGGCTACACCTTC	CASSFGTAVYGYTF
TRBV19	TRBJ2-1	TRBD2	NA	TGTGCCAGTAGTAAGTCTAGCGGGGGACACAGCTCCTACAATGAGCAGTTCTTC	CASSKSSGGHSSYNEQFF
TRBV27	TRBJ2-7	TRBD2	few	TGTGCCAGCAGACTAAACATCGGACTAGCCTACGAGCAGTACTTC	CASRLNIGLAYEQYF
TRBV4-1	TRBJ2-1	NA	NA	TGCGCCAGCAGCCAAGTTGTTCAGGGGTGGCCCGACAATGAGCAGTTCTTC	CASSQVVQGWPDNEQFF
TRBV6-5	TRBJ2-2	NA	NA	TGTGCCAGCAGTTACACCAACACCGGGGAGCTGTTTTTT	CASSYTNTGELFF
TRBV10-3	TRBJ2-1	NA	NA	TGTGCCTCCCGGCAGGGGGGGGCCTTTGATGAGCAGTTCTTC	CASRQGGAFDEQFF